These 8 T cell receptor beta chains came from one sample sequenced in a study of CD8 T cells in ankylosing spondylitis. MiXCR was run by TCRdb on the 5' RACE reads, yielding one entry per CDR3 protein. The sample has approximately 350,000 distinct CDR3 sequences, approximately 22% seen once; the top ten hold around 13%. Sequenced material: blood, either unsorted or a sorted T cell fraction (not recorded which). These receptors all stem from a male donor with ankylosing spondylitis or in good health (not recorded which).

The chain is built from TRBV4-1 and TRBJ2-7, with D possibly called TRBD1 or TRBD2 (5 bases each). Germline values: CDR1 MGHRA, CDR2 YSYEKL. Trimming took off 0 bases at V and 2 bases at J, with 23 bases between the two ends. The CDR3 totals 19 residues. As DNA, the CDR3 is TGCGCCAGCAGCCAAGATAGGTTTCACGGGGCAGGGTCCCCCTACGAGCAGTACTTC. This sequence encodes CASSQDRFHGAGSPYEQYF.

This clonotype was seen a few times. The chain employs TRBV5-1 and TRBJ2-3, with TRBD2 matching 12 bases. The CDR3 runs 20 residues. CDR1 is SGHRS and CDR2 is YFSETQ in the germline V gene. Trimming took 0 bases from V and 2 from J; bases not matched to a gene: 13. DNA for the CDR3: TGCGCCAGCAGCTTGGTCCCGATACTAGCGGGGGGAAGTTCCACAGATACGCAGTATTTT. Translation: CASSLVPILAGGSSTDTQYF.

This clonotype has a handful of counts. The chain employs TRBV10-3 and TRBJ2-1, with 11 bases matching TRBD2. The V gene end was trimmed by 2 bases and the J gene end by 7 bases; junction bases not matched to a gene: 4. Germline CDR1 and CDR2: ENHRY and SYGVKD. This CDR3 comprises 15 residues. The CDR3 loop reads CAISEPSGGINEQFF. The CDR3 DNA follows: TGTGCCATCAGTGAGCCTAGCGGGGGGATAAATGAGCAGTTCTTC.

This sequence joins TRBV12-3 or TRBV12-4 and TRBJ2-5; the D call may be TRBD1 or TRBD2 (6 bases each). This CDR3 is 12 amino acids long. V was clipped by 6 bases and J by 5 bases, with 10 bases between them. CDR3 region: CASRGGHETQYF. The CDR3 DNA sequence: TGTGCCAGCAGGGGGGGCCACGAGACCCAGTACTTC.

V gene TRBV25-1 combines with J gene TRBJ2-5, with 10 positions matching TRBD2. J gave up 5 bases and V 6 bases, and 3 bases lay outside the gene matches. CDR3 length: 13 amino acids. CDR1 and CDR2 (germline): MGHDK, SYGVNS. DNA for the CDR3: TGTGCCAGCAGATATAGCGGGGGGGAGACCCAGTACTTC. Translation: CASRYSGGETQYF. Drawing the rest from reference TRBV25-1 and TRBJ2-5, the complete variable domain is EADIYQTPRYLVIGTGKKITLECSQTMGHDKMYWYQQDPGMELHLIHYSYGVNSTEKGDLSSESTVSRIRTEHFPLTLESARPSHTSQYLCASRYSGGETQYFGPGTRLLVL.

The table lists this clonotype with a few counts. The chain couples TRBV12-3 or TRBV12-4 to TRBJ2-7, with D perhaps given as TRBD1 or TRBD2 (6 bases each). There are 14 residues in the CDR3. V lost 4 bases to trimming and J lost 0 bases, with 10 bases between them. The CDR3 reads CASSWGDNSYEQYF. In DNA, the CDR3 is TGTGCCAGCAGTTGGGGGGACAACTCCTACGAGCAGTACTTC.

This clonotype has just a few counts. The rearrangement links TRBV7-9 to TRBJ2-7; perhaps TRBD1 as D (6 bases). From germline, CDR1 is SEHNR and CDR2 FQNEAQ (reference sequence). The CDR3 covers 13 residues. The germline V and J ends were trimmed by 2 bases and 5 bases, with 10 bases remaining between them. The CDR3 bases are TGTGCCAGCAGCTTATCAGGGGTCAACGAGCAGTACTTC. Translated, it gives CASSLSGVNEQYF. The complete variable domain, with remaining parts taken from reference TRBV7-9 and TRBJ2-7, reads DTGVSQNPRHKITKRGQNVTFRCDPISEHNRLYWYRQTLGQGPEFLTYFQNEAQLEKSRLLSDRFSAERPKGSFSTLEIQRTEQGDSAMYLCASSLSGVNEQYFGPGTRLTVT.

The chain has TRBV25-1 and TRBJ2-1, with 10 bases aligning to TRBD2. CDR1 is MGHDK, CDR2 SYGVNS, per germline. The V and J ends lost 2 bases and 8 bases, in that order; junction bases with no gene match: 3. The CDR3 has 14 residues. The CDR3 loop is CASSELAGAHEQFF. The CDR3 region has the DNA TGTGCCAGCAGTGAACTAGCGGGGGCCCATGAGCAGTTCTTC.